The TCR beta chain described here comes from a study of T cell responses to AZD1222 COVID-19 vaccine. Whole-study results and caveats: At 160-218 and 743-854, vaccine-associated CD4 TCRs were dominant, and they spanned spike.

TCRdb keeps only in-frame clones here, not all; method: immunoSEQ multiplex PCR. The sample holds about 200,000 clones, 85% to 95% seen once. A word on this clone: Antigen unknown.

Germline CDR1 and CDR2: LNHNV and YYDKDF (reference sequence). V lost 0 bases, J lost 4 bases, and 12 bases lay in between. The CDR3 runs 16 residues. This chain links TRBV15 with TRBJ1-4, with D perhaps matching TRBD1 (6 bases). The TCR sequence derives from an adult who received the AZD1222 COVID-19 vaccine. Sequencing was performed on peripheral blood, taken 28 days after the second AZD1222 dose. This chain's CDR3 is CATSRDSTGYNEKLFF. Here the CDR3 DNA reads TGTGCCACCAGCAGAGATAGTACAGGGTATAATGAAAAACTGTTTTTT.